Included here is one TCR beta chain sequence, with context. The sample is drawn from a study of blood T cells in healthy people across ages. Total RNA amounts of at least 5 micrograms were extracted per sample. Primers used in a second PCR of roughly 6 to 11 cycles were a sample-barcoded 5' primer and a J-beta primer mix. TCRdb processed the 5' RACE reads anew with MiXCR; each CDR3 protein has one entry. The sample includes about 930,000 distinct CDR3 sequences, about 27% seen only once; the top ten take about 10%. V lost 8 bases and J 2 bases, leaving 11 bases between the germline ends. The CDR3 extends over 13 amino acids. These data also formed part of another study, on T cells of mothers and their children. That investigation notes: Samples came from a few healthy Caucasian mothers and their six children. The cDNA synthesis received all extracted RNA, at around 1.6 ug per 15 ul.

The sequenced sample consisted of blood. The rearrangement links TRBV12-3 or TRBV12-4 to TRBJ2-3; D call uncertain. This clonotype was obtained from a middle-aged woman in good health. CDR3 loop: CASPSGNTDTQYF. CDR3 bases: TGTGCCAGCCCCTCTGGGAACACAGATACGCAGTATTTT.